One sample yielded the 5 T cell receptor beta chains listed below, sequenced in a study of blood T cell repertoires in COVID-19. Measured with immunoSEQ multiplex PCR; TCRdb has only the in-frame clones, and not every one. The sample includes hundreds of thousands of clones, roughly 90% seen only once; the top ten take 8% to 10%. Sequenced input: PBMCs or T cells enriched from blood (not recorded which). These receptor sequences come from a woman in her forties who had recovered from COVID-19.

This chain uses TRBV19 with TRBJ2-4; 12 bases match TRBD1. This CDR3 has 17 amino acids. V shed 0 bases and J 2 bases; nucleotides not matched to a gene: 2. CDR1 LNHDA and CDR2 SQIVND come from the germline V gene (reference sequence). As DNA, the CDR3 is TGTGCCAGTAGTATAGAGGGGACAGGGGGCACCAAAAACATTCAGTACTTC. It encodes CASSIEGTGGTKNIQYF.

The chain employs TRBV5-6 and TRBJ1-1; 8 bases line up with TRBD1. Germline CDR1 and CDR2: SGHDT and YYEEEE. This CDR3 comprises 14 residues. V lost 4 bases to trimming and J lost 3 bases; unmatched junction nucleotides: 5. In DNA form, the CDR3 reads TGTGCCAGCAGCGAGACAGGGGCGGACACTGAAGCTTTCTTT. Protein: CASSETGADTEAFF. Looking up the rest from reference TRBV5-6 and TRBJ1-1 gives the full variable domain: DAGVTQSPTHLIKTRGQQVTLRCSPKSGHDTVSWYQQALGQGPQFIFQYYEEEERQRGNFPDRFSGHQFPNYSSELNVNALLLGDSALYLCASSETGADTEAFFGQGTRLTVV.

In its sample, this clone was seen once. This chain uses TRBV24-1 with TRBJ2-5; a weak D match, TRBD2 (6 bases). Trimming pared 5 bases from V and 5 bases from J, leaving 14 bases between. CDR1 and CDR2 (germline): KGHDR, SFDVKD. The CDR3 extends over 14 amino acids. The CDR3: CATSAGGTGETQYF. The CDR3 coding sequence is TGTGCCACCAGTGCCGGAGGGACCGGGGAGACCCAGTACTTC.

The V call is TRBV18, the J call TRBJ1-1, with TRBD1 as a possible D gene (5 bases). With 3 bases removed from V and 8 bases from J, the gap between germline ends came to 13 bases. This CDR3 comprises 13 residues. Germline lookup yields CDR1 KGHSH and CDR2 LQKENI. CDR3 DNA: TGTGCCAGCTCACCTCCAGGGTTTCAAGAAGCTTTCTTT. This gives the protein CASSPPGFQEAFF. Together with reference TRBV18 and TRBJ1-1, the CDR3 gives the full variable domain: NAGVMQNPRHLVRRRGQEARLRCSPMKGHSHVYWYRQLPEEGLKFMVYLQKENIIDESGMPKERFSAEFPKEGPSILRIQQVVRGDSAAYFCASSPPGFQEAFFGQGTRLTVV.

This sequence joins TRBV28 and TRBJ1-4; D perhaps matches TRBD1 (6 bases). Germline values: CDR1 MDHEN, CDR2 SYDVKM. Trimming took off 4 bases at V and 0 bases at J, with 9 bases between the two ends. The CDR3 has 15 residues. The CDR3 sequence is CASSYRAATNEKLFF. The CDR3 nucleotides are TGTGCCAGCAGTTACAGGGCTGCAACTAATGAAAAACTGTTTTTT. Based on the CDR3 plus reference TRBV28 and TRBJ1-4, the full variable domain is DVKVTQSSRYLVKRTGEKVFLECVQDMDHENMFWYRQDPGLGLRLIYFSYDVKMKEKGDIPEGYSVSREKKERFSLILESASTNQTSMYLCASSYRAATNEKLFFGSGTQLSVL.